This T cell receptor beta chain was obtained from a study of blood T cell repertoires in COVID-19. Overall study: Donors in the United States, Italy and Spain gave samples during acute or convalescent COVID-19.

Original processing notes: Researchers report that nucleated cell counts were estimated from reference gene primer amplification. Repertoires were generated with immunoSEQ multiplex PCR, while TCRdb's copy carries only in-frame clones and drops some. That table gives V, J and clone size, and the DNA gave D and trimming. The data contain roughly 240,000 clones, about nine tenths of them singletons. Trimming took 7 bases from V and 1 from J; bases not matched to a gene: 3. There are 14 residues in the CDR3. Germline V CDR1 and CDR2: MGHRA, YSYEKL. Recruitment covered about 25 US areas and drew participants whose ages spanned roughly 18 to 90 years. Participants were placed into cohorts based on the clinical history they reported.

V and J are TRBV4-1 and TRBJ1-4; 7 nucleotides align to TRBD1. This sequence originates from a woman aged 25 to 39 with acute COVID-19. Specimen: PBMCs or T cells enriched from blood (not recorded which). The CDR3 region is CASTRQGTNEKLFF. CDR3 nucleotides: TGCGCCAGCACCCGACAGGGAACTAATGAAAAACTGTTTTTT.